The 31 T cell receptor beta chains in this list originate from one sample, sequenced in a study of T cell changes during pregnancy in multiple sclerosis. The protocol was immunoSEQ multiplex PCR, while the TCRdb copy is restricted to in-frame clones and leaves out a portion. This sample has 85,000 to 130,000 clones, with approximately 92% found just once. The input for sequencing was peripheral blood, taken in the second trimester of pregnancy. Receptor source: a female donor with multiple sclerosis, enrolled in a pregnancy study.

CDR3 residues: CASSWMGGGRPDTQYF. CDR3 coding DNA: TGTGCCAGCAGTTGGATGGGTGGCGGGAGACCAGATACGCAGTATTTT. The chain couples TRBV27 to TRBJ2-3; 7 bases fit TRBD2. The CDR3 totals 16 residues. V dropped 4 bases and J dropped 4; count of bases not matched to a gene: 11. Germline values: CDR1 MNHEY, CDR2 SMNVEV (reference sequence).

This clone occurred once. The rearrangement uses TRBV13 and TRBJ2-1; D may be TRBD2 (6 bases). The length of the CDR3 is 15 residues. CDR1 and CDR2 (germline): PRHDT, FYEKMQ (reference sequence). Trimming took off 3 bases at V and 1 base at J, with 10 bases between the two ends. The CDR3 nucleotides read TGTGCCAGCAGCTTTAGCGGCGTTTCCTACAATGAGCAGTTCTTC. Its protein is CASSFSGVSYNEQFF.

The chain couples TRBV19 to TRBJ1-5, with TRBD1 matching 10 bases. Germline CDR1 is LNHDA and CDR2 is SQIVND (reference sequence). The V gene end was trimmed by 5 bases and the J gene end by 2 bases; junction bases not matched to a gene: 9. CDR3 length: 17 residues. The CDR3, as DNA: TGTGCCAGTAGTTCCGGACAGGGGGTTAGGGGCAATCAGCCCCAGCATTTT. Encoded protein: CASSSGQGVRGNQPQHF. The full variable domain, completed using reference TRBV19 and TRBJ1-5, is DGGITQSPKYLFRKEGQNVTLSCEQNLNHDAMYWYRQDPGQGLRLIYYSQIVNDFQKGDIAEGYSVSREKKESFPLTVTSAQKNPTAFYLCASSSGQGVRGNQPQHFGDGTRLSIL.

The chain employs TRBV5-1 and TRBJ1-1; TRBD1 might be the D (5 bases). Germline V gene sequence: CDR1 SGHRS, CDR2 YFSETQ. Trimming took 0 bases from V and 4 from J, leaving 10 bases between them. The CDR3 has 14 amino acids. The CDR3: CASSLVGGGTEAFF. For the CDR3, the DNA is TGCGCCAGCAGCTTGGTGGGGGGTGGCACTGAAGCTTTCTTT.

The rearrangement uses TRBV7-2 and TRBJ1-2; possibly TRBD1 for D (5 bases). Trimming pared 5 bases from V and 7 bases from J, leaving 14 bases between. Germline loops: CDR1 SGHTA, CDR2 FQGNSA. The CDR3 sequence is 13 residues long. The chain's CDR3 is CASSPAGLGGYTF. The CDR3, as DNA: TGTGCCAGCAGCCCAGCGGGGCTCGGTGGCTACACCTTC.

The J gene is TRBJ1-2, the V gene TRBV6-5; 8 nucleotides agree with TRBD1. V shed 10 bases and J 8 bases; nucleotides not matched to a gene: 12. Germline V CDR1 and CDR2: MNHEY, SVGAGI. This CDR3 is built from 13 residues. This CDR3 is CATQDRGSVGYTF. The CDR3 DNA sequence: TGTGCCACTCAAGACAGGGGCAGTGTGGGCTACACCTTC.

V usage is TRBV29-1 and J usage is TRBJ1-4, with D tentatively TRBD1 (5 bases). In germline, CDR1 is SQVTM, CDR2 ANQGSEA. V lost 6 bases and J 7 bases, leaving 18 bases between the germline ends. The CDR3 has 14 amino acids. Here the CDR3 DNA reads TGCAGCGTCGTCCAGGGAGGGAGTGGTGAAAAACTGTTTTTT. Its protein product is CSVVQGGSGEKLFF.

This chain uses TRBV7-9 with TRBJ1-5, with TRBD1 matching 8 bases. Germline-derived CDR1 and CDR2 are SEHNR and FQNEAQ (reference sequence). The CDR3 totals 14 residues. The ends lost 3 bases at V and 6 bases at J; junction bases unmatched: 4. This CDR3 reads CASSLTGDFQPQHF. The CDR3 coding sequence is TGTGCCAGCAGCTTGACAGGGGATTTTCAGCCCCAGCATTTT.

The gene calls are TRBV4-1 and TRBJ2-5; TRBD2 agrees at 9 bases. The CDR3 has 16 amino acids. With V trimmed by 4 bases and J by 2 bases, 8 bases remained unmatched. The V gene's germline CDR1 is MGHRA and CDR2 YSYEKL. CDR3 coding DNA: TGCGCCAGCAGCCCGTCGAGCGGGGGGCCACAAGAGACCCAGTACTTC. Protein product: CASSPSSGGPQETQYF.

The chain combines TRBV13 with TRBJ2-1; D perhaps matches TRBD1 (6 bases). Germline CDR1 and CDR2: PRHDT and FYEKMQ (reference sequence). The V gene lost 7 bases and the J gene lost 10 bases, with 14 bases spanning the gap. This CDR3 has 12 amino acids. The CDR3 loop is CASTPNRVEQFF. In DNA, the CDR3 is TGTGCCAGCACTCCTAACAGGGTAGAGCAGTTCTTC.

This chain links TRBV30 with TRBJ1-4, with D maybe TRBD1 (6 bases). The CDR3 extends over 12 amino acids. Trimming shortened V by 8 bases and J by 1 base, and 8 bases separated the two germline ends. From germline, CDR1 is GTSNPN and CDR2 SVGIG (reference sequence). In nucleotides, the CDR3 is TGTGCCGGGACACAAACTAATGAAAAACTGTTTTTT. This codes for CAGTQTNEKLFF.

V is TRBV7-2 and J is TRBJ2-7; a possible D gene is TRBD1 (5 bases). CDR1 SGHTA and CDR2 FQGNSA come from the germline V gene. The CDR3 sequence is 13 residues long. V was shortened by 1 base and J by 1 base, with 5 bases between the two germline ends. CDR3 coding DNA: TGTGCCAGCAGCTTAGACAGGTCCTACGAGCAGTACTTC. Its protein product is CASSLDRSYEQYF. Variable domain in full (rest from reference TRBV7-2 and TRBJ2-7): GAGVSQSPSNKVTEKGKDVELRCDPISGHTALYWYRQSLGQGLEFLIYFQGNSAPDKSGLPSDRFSAERTGGSVSTLTIQRTQQEDSAVYLCASSLDRSYEQYFGPGTRLTVT.

This sequence joins TRBV2 and TRBJ2-2; the match to TRBD1 covers 7 bases. J was trimmed by 2 bases and V by 2 bases; bases with no gene match: 5. The CDR3 has 16 amino acids. The germline V gene has CDR1 SNHLY and CDR2 FYNNEI. The CDR3 region has the DNA TGTGCCAGCAGTGAATTAGGACAGGAAAACACCGGGGAGCTGTTTTTT. Protein: CASSELGQENTGELFF.

The CDR3 is CASSQERVGAYEQYF. The DNA of the CDR3 is TGTGCCAGCAGCCAAGAGAGGGTAGGCGCCTACGAGCAGTACTTC. V is TRBV14 and J is TRBJ2-7, with a weak D call TRBD2 (5 bases). Trimming took 0 bases from V and 2 from J, leaving 11 bases between them. The CDR3 has 15 amino acids. Germline V lookup: CDR1 SGHDN, CDR2 FVKESK.

The CDR3 nucleotides read TGTGCCAGCAGCGCTAGCGGGAGATTCTACGAGCAGTACTTC. Translation gives CASSASGRFYEQYF. This sequence joins TRBV5-4 and TRBJ2-7, with 10 bases lining up with TRBD2. After removal of 4 bases from V and 3 bases from J, the junction contained 4 bases not matched to a gene. CDR1 and CDR2 from the germline V gene are SGHNT and YYREEE (reference sequence). The CDR3 has 14 residues.

The chain combines TRBV28 with TRBJ2-1; D call uncertain. This CDR3 is built from 15 residues. Germline CDR1 is MDHEN and CDR2 is SYDVKM. The germline V and J ends were trimmed by 4 bases and 3 bases, with 13 bases remaining between them. CDR3 protein: CASSSGQLVYNEQFF. CDR3 DNA sequence: TGTGCCAGCAGTTCTGGGCAATTGGTCTACAATGAGCAGTTCTTC.

This chain joins TRBV7-4 and TRBJ2-7; 9 positions agree with TRBD1. The V and J ends lost 3 bases and 0 bases, in that order; junction bases with no gene match: 9. The CDR3 totals 17 residues. Germline V gene lookup returns CDR1 SGHVT and CDR2 SQSDAQ. The chain's CDR3 is CASSFRGRQGGSYEQYF. DNA for the CDR3: TGTGCCAGCAGCTTTAGGGGTAGACAGGGGGGCTCCTACGAGCAGTACTTC.

The chain recombines TRBV6-5 with TRBJ1-2; 8 nucleotides match TRBD1. V shed 5 bases, J shed 4 bases, and the junction held 3 bases outside the gene matches. Germline CDR1 reads MNHEY; CDR2 reads SVGAGI. There are 13 residues in the CDR3. The CDR3 DNA sequence: TGTGCCAGCAGTGCCAGGGGGCCCTATGGCTACACCTTC. The encoded protein is CASSARGPYGYTF.

V gene TRBV28 combines with J gene TRBJ2-7, with 16 bases identical to TRBD2. This CDR3 is 18 amino acids long. Trimming removed 1 base from V and 5 bases from J; junction bases left unmatched: 8. Germline V CDR1 and CDR2: MDHEN, SYDVKM. The CDR3 bases are TGTGCCAGCAGTTTATTGGGACTAGCGGGAGGGCTTGGAAACGAGCAGTACTTC. As protein: CASSLLGLAGGLGNEQYF.

The rearrangement joins TRBV6-6 to TRBJ1-2; TRBD1 agrees at 9 bases. J gave up 8 bases and V 2 bases, and 9 bases lay outside the gene matches. The CDR3 is made up of 15 amino acids. In germline, CDR1 is MNHNY, CDR2 SVGAGI (reference sequence). CDR3 sequence: CASSYPIDRGRGYTF. The CDR3 nucleotides read TGTGCCAGCAGTTACCCTATTGACAGGGGGAGAGGCTACACCTTC.

The J gene is TRBJ1-2, the V gene TRBV5-6; D is possibly TRBD1 (6 bases). V lost 3 bases to trimming and J lost 8 bases, with 17 bases between them. Germline V gene sequence: CDR1 SGHDT, CDR2 YYEEEE. This CDR3 has 14 residues. The CDR3 nucleotides read TGTGCCAGCAGCTCGATACAGGGAGTGTCGGGCTACACCTTC. It translates to CASSSIQGVSGYTF.

This chain connects TRBV5-1 to TRBJ1-2; 7 nucleotides align to TRBD1. The germline gives CDR1 SGHRS, CDR2 YFSETQ. The CDR3 totals 16 residues. Trimming at V came to 4 bases and at J to 6 bases, leaving 15 bases not matched to a gene. CDR3: CASSPSGQAIPDGYTF. The CDR3 DNA is TGCGCCAGCAGCCCCTCCGGACAGGCCATACCGGATGGCTACACCTTC.

The gene calls are TRBV5-1 and TRBJ2-1, with a tentative D call TRBD1 (5 bases). This CDR3 spans 14 amino acids. The ends were cut back, 9 bases at V and 2 bases at J, with 15 bases in the middle. Germline V gene data show CDR1 as SGHRS and CDR2 as YFSETQ. The CDR3 sequence is CATGRQSPYNEQFF. The CDR3 DNA sequence: TGCGCCACCGGTAGACAGTCGCCCTACAATGAGCAGTTCTTC.

V and J are TRBV9 and TRBJ2-7, with 9 bases identical to TRBD1. Germline V CDR1 and CDR2: SGDLS, YYNGEE. The trim removed 0 bases at V and 7 bases at J, leaving 8 bases unmatched. The CDR3 runs to 15 residues. The CDR3 loop reads CASSVDFSGQGEQYF. Written as DNA, the CDR3 is TGTGCCAGCAGCGTAGATTTTAGCGGACAGGGGGAGCAGTACTTC.

This clone was picked up a small number of times. The genes are TRBV5-4 and TRBJ1-6; 8 nucleotides align to TRBD1. Germline loops: CDR1 SGHNT, CDR2 YYREEE (reference sequence). This CDR3 contains 15 residues. The junction had 9 bases not matched to a gene; V was cut back by 5 bases and J by 8 bases. The CDR3 sequence: CASRPGTGSDSPLHF. The CDR3 bases are TGTGCCAGCAGACCCGGGACAGGCAGTGATTCACCCCTCCACTTT.

The chain combines TRBV7-9 with TRBJ2-7, with D uncertain. Germline V gene sequence: CDR1 SEHNR, CDR2 FQNEAQ (reference sequence). V shed 3 bases and J shed 2 bases, with 11 bases lying between them. CDR3 length: 14 amino acids. CDR3 loop: CASSFLSGTYEQYF. The CDR3, as DNA: TGTGCCAGCAGCTTTTTATCAGGAACCTACGAGCAGTACTTC.

The gene calls are TRBV9 and TRBJ1-2; D uncertain. The germline V gene encodes CDR1 SGDLS and CDR2 YYNGEE. V was trimmed by 0 bases and J by 0 bases, leaving 9 bases between them. This CDR3 contains 15 residues. The CDR3 spells CASSVAKDSNYGYTF. In nucleotides, the CDR3 is TGTGCCAGCAGCGTAGCTAAGGACTCTAACTATGGCTACACCTTC.

This chain links TRBV6-6 with TRBJ2-3, with D unclear. The V gene's germline CDR1 is MNHNY and CDR2 SVGAGI (reference sequence). The CDR3 is made up of 11 amino acids. Trimming left V 6 bases short and J 3 bases short, with 4 bases between. CDR3 bases: TGTGCCAGCAGCCGTACAGATACGCAGTATTTT. Amino acid sequence: CASSRTDTQYF.

The gene calls are TRBV30 and TRBJ1-4; tentative D call: TRBD1 (6 bases). V was clipped by 3 bases and J by 11 bases, with 13 bases between them. The CDR3 length is 12 residues. Per the germline V gene, CDR1 is GTSNPN and CDR2 is SVGIG (reference sequence). This CDR3 is CAWSLSQGKLFF. The CDR3 DNA follows: TGTGCCTGGAGCCTTAGCCAGGGGAAACTGTTTTTT.

The V call is TRBV27, the J call TRBJ1-4, with D possibly TRBD1 on 5 matching bases. CDR3 length equals 15 residues. With 6 bases removed from V and 4 bases from J, the gap between germline ends came to 15 bases. CDR1 and CDR2 (germline): MNHEY, SMNVEV (reference sequence). The CDR3 loop reads CASSPTVLHNEKLFF. The CDR3 region has the DNA TGTGCCAGCAGCCCGACAGTCTTGCATAATGAAAAACTGTTTTTT.

This clone was seen a few times. The chain joins TRBV5-1 to TRBJ2-3, with 8 bases fitting TRBD1. Germline V CDR1 and CDR2: SGHRS, YFSETQ. Germline trimming cut 4 bases from V and 5 bases from J; bases unmatched to any gene: 6. The CDR3 runs 14 residues. The CDR3 loop reads CASSPQGAGDTQYF. For the CDR3, the DNA is TGCGCCAGCAGCCCGCAGGGGGCTGGAGATACGCAGTATTTT.